The TCR beta chain under discussion was sequenced for a study of shared clonotypes between healthy human individuals. CDR1 is SGHRS, CDR2 YFSETQ, per germline. This CDR3 has 14 amino acids. V shed 5 bases and J shed 2 bases, with 10 bases lying between them. The data were produced by immunoSEQ multiplex PCR, yet TCRdb's version contains in-frame clones alone and is incomplete. The table shows about 960,000 clones, with roughly 72% occurring only once. The sequence was obtained from a man younger than 35 in good health. The material sequenced was memory CD4+ T cells sorted from blood. The subset here: CD45RA-negative fraction. This rearrangement joins TRBV5-1 to TRBJ1-4, with a weak D call TRBD1 (5 bases). The CDR3 loop is CASREGATNEKLFF. The CDR3 coding sequence is TGCGCCAGCAGGGAAGGGGCGACTAATGAAAAACTGTTTTTT.